The 31 T cell receptor beta chains listed next were all sequenced from one sample in a study of cytomegalovirus exposure and HLA in healthy donors. It was with 60 Vbeta and 13 Jbeta primers that the PCR ran. Here immunoSEQ multiplex PCR was the method, and the copy in TCRdb shows in-frame clones only, minus some. The sample yields roughly 180,000 clones, just under 80% seen once. Material for sequencing was PBMCs. The receptors were sampled from a young woman in good health and CMV-seronegative.

V gene TRBV19 combines with J gene TRBJ2-1, with TRBD2 as a possible D gene (6 bases). CDR3 length: 16 amino acids. Germline lookup yields CDR1 LNHDA and CDR2 SQIVND (reference sequence). V lost 5 bases and J lost 3, with 17 bases in between. The CDR3 reads CASSSSTRGNYNEQFF. The CDR3 DNA sequence: TGTGCCAGTAGTTCTTCGACTAGGGGAAACTACAATGAGCAGTTCTTC. Based on the CDR3 plus reference TRBV19 and TRBJ2-1, the full variable domain is DGGITQSPKYLFRKEGQNVTLSCEQNLNHDAMYWYRQDPGQGLRLIYYSQIVNDFQKGDIAEGYSVSREKKESFPLTVTSAQKNPTAFYLCASSSSTRGNYNEQFFGPGTRLTVL.

The chain is built from TRBV10-1 and TRBJ2-2; the D gene is possibly TRBD1 (5 bases). Trimming stripped 1 base from V and 5 bases from J, with 14 bases between. CDR3 size: 16 residues. CDR1 and CDR2 from the germline V gene are WNHNN and SYGVQD (reference sequence). The CDR3: CASSEFGRVSTGELFF. The CDR3 DNA is TGCGCCAGCAGTGAGTTTGGCAGGGTCTCTACCGGGGAGCTGTTTTTT.

The table lists this clone with a count of one. The rearrangement links TRBV7-9 to TRBJ1-6; 7 bases match TRBD1. The CDR3 extends over 16 amino acids. From germline, CDR1 is SEHNR and CDR2 FQNEAQ (reference sequence). With V trimmed by 4 bases and J by 6 bases, 9 bases remained unmatched. CDR3 DNA sequence: TGTGCCAGCAGCTCCTTAAGACAGGGACTTAATTCACCCCTCCACTTT. It yields the protein CASSSLRQGLNSPLHF.

J is TRBJ1-6 and V is TRBV7-9; 8 bases fit TRBD1. The V gene end was trimmed by 1 base and the J gene end by 9 bases; junction bases not matched to a gene: 5. The CDR3 sequence is 15 residues long. In germline, CDR1 is SEHNR, CDR2 FQNEAQ (reference sequence). CDR3 coding DNA: TGTGCCAGCAGCTTAGATGACAGGGGAAGTTCACCCCTCCACTTT. Protein product: CASSLDDRGSSPLHF.

The chain links TRBV30 to TRBJ2-1; TRBD2 aligns across 7 bases. V lost 2 bases and J lost 3; bases outside the gene matches: 4. The CDR3 spans 14 residues. Per germline, CDR1 GTSNPN and CDR2 SVGIG (reference sequence). In DNA form, the CDR3 reads TGTGCCTGGAGTCTCGGGAGGAGCTACAATGAGCAGTTCTTC. As protein: CAWSLGRSYNEQFF.

The chain combines TRBV15 with TRBJ2-7; D uncertain. The CDR3 sequence is 13 residues long. CDR1 and CDR2 (germline): LNHNV, YYDKDF (reference sequence). V was shortened by 0 bases and J by 3 bases, with 6 bases between the two germline ends. The CDR3 spells CATSRDRGYEQYF. The CDR3 bases are TGTGCCACCAGCAGAGACCGCGGCTACGAGCAGTACTTC.

This chain joins TRBV5-1 and TRBJ1-1; tentative D call: TRBD1 (6 bases). Germline assignment: CDR1 SGHRS and CDR2 YFSETQ. V was pared by 5 bases and J by 2 bases, with 28 bases between. The CDR3 consists of 19 residues. CDR3 sequence: CASRPGGGRGGPENTEAFF. The CDR3 bases are TGCGCCAGCAGACCCGGGGGGGGGCGCGGTGGTCCAGAAAACACTGAAGCTTTCTTT. The variable domain in full, with the rest retrieved from reference TRBV5-1 and TRBJ1-1, is KAGVTQTPRYLIKTRGQQVTLSCSPISGHRSVSWYQQTPGQGLQFLFEYFSETQRNKGNFPGRFSGRQFSNSRSEMNVSTLELGDSALYLCASRPGGGRGGPENTEAFFGQGTRLTVV.

Worth noting for this clone: A read error may produce the germline difference seen at one junction end. V is TRBV2 and J is TRBJ2-5; TRBD1 aligns across 8 bases. CDR1 and CDR2 (germline): SNHLY, FYNNEI. CDR3 length equals 13 residues. CDR3 region: CASRVDGQGNEDF. CDR3 coding DNA: TGTGCCAGCAGGGTGGACGGACAGGGAAATGAGGACTTC.

The rearrangement links TRBV19 to TRBJ1-5; the match to TRBD1 covers 12 bases. CDR1 and CDR2 (germline): LNHDA, SQIVND (reference sequence). The CDR3 consists of 17 residues. The junction had 10 bases not matched to a gene; V was cut back by 3 bases and J by 7 bases. CDR3 protein: CASSMRDRGPLGQPQHF. DNA of the CDR3: TGTGCCAGTAGTATGAGGGACAGGGGGCCTCTTGGGCAGCCCCAGCATTTT.

V is TRBV10-3 and J is TRBJ2-5, with 16 bases fitting TRBD2. The ends lost 6 bases at V and 5 bases at J; junction bases unmatched: 3. The germline gives CDR1 ENHRY, CDR2 SYGVKD. The CDR3 consists of 15 residues. The CDR3 protein is CAIRPGLAGGETQYF. As DNA, the CDR3 is TGTGCCATCAGGCCGGGACTAGCGGGGGGGGAGACCCAGTACTTC.

This clone was recorded a few times. J is TRBJ1-1 and V is TRBV7-9; D remains ambiguous. The CDR3 is made up of 12 amino acids. Deletions cut 2 bases from V and 4 bases from J, with 5 bases between. Germline V gene lookup returns CDR1 SEHNR and CDR2 FQNEAQ (reference sequence). CDR3 in DNA: TGTGCCAGCAGCTTAATGGCCACTGAAGCTTTCTTT. Translating it yields CASSLMATEAFF.

This chain uses TRBV6-5 with TRBJ1-6, with 9 bases fitting TRBD1. Germline V lookup: CDR1 MNHEY, CDR2 SVGAGI. The CDR3 extends over 15 amino acids. The trim removed 8 bases at V and 9 bases at J, leaving 11 bases unmatched. The CDR3 sequence is CASHPTGGIGSPLHF. In DNA, the CDR3 is TGTGCCAGCCACCCCACAGGGGGCATAGGTTCACCCCTCCACTTT.

The rearrangement uses TRBV27 and TRBJ1-2, with D perhaps matching TRBD1 (5 bases). The CDR3 loop spans 12 amino acids. Germline V lookup: CDR1 MNHEY, CDR2 SMNVEV (reference sequence). V was clipped by 3 bases and J by 14 bases, with 16 bases between them. The CDR3 sequence: CASSFGGQRYTF. The CDR3 DNA reads as TGTGCCAGCAGTTTTGGCGGACAAAGGTATACCTTC.

The V and J genes are TRBV6-5 and TRBJ2-3; D remains unclear. The CDR3 covers 11 residues. V was cut by 6 bases and J by 5 bases, with 6 bases left in between. Germline V CDR1 and CDR2: MNHEY, SVGAGI. CDR3 nucleotide sequence: TGTGCCAGCAGCTTAAAAGATACGCAGTATTTT. This gives the protein CASSLKDTQYF.

The chain's CDR3 is CASSYDPQGAWEKLFF. CDR3 sequence (DNA): TGTGCCAGCAGTTATGACCCCCAGGGGGCTTGGGAAAAACTGTTTTTT. V usage is TRBV6-5 and J usage is TRBJ1-4; 8 nucleotides agree with TRBD1. The length of the CDR3 is 16 residues. V shed 3 bases and J 8 bases; nucleotides not matched to a gene: 11. Germline CDR1 is MNHEY and CDR2 is SVGAGI.

The chain employs TRBV5-1 and TRBJ2-5; D perhaps matches TRBD1 (6 bases). Germline V gene sequence: CDR1 SGHRS, CDR2 YFSETQ. The V and J ends lost 3 bases and 5 bases respectively, with 11 bases between them. The CDR3 length is 13 residues. In DNA, the CDR3 is TGCGCCAGCAGCTCAGGGGTGGAGGAGACCCAGTACTTC. This encodes CASSSGVEETQYF.

The gene calls are TRBV30 and TRBJ2-6; D call uncertain. V shed 2 bases and J shed 12 bases, with 14 bases lying between them. The CDR3 sequence is 13 residues long. Per germline, CDR1 GTSNPN and CDR2 SVGIG (reference sequence). The DNA for the CDR3 is TGTGCCTGGAGTCCGGGTTTGGAAAGCGTCCTGACTTTC. Translation: CAWSPGLESVLTF.

This clone was detected only once. This chain connects TRBV6-6 to TRBJ1-6; 7 bases match TRBD1. The V segment lost 5 bases and the J segment 4 bases; nucleotides outside the gene matches: 5. Per the germline V gene, CDR1 is MNHNY and CDR2 is SVGAGI (reference sequence). This CDR3 is built from 15 residues. CDR3 coding DNA: TGTGCCAGCAGTAGCAGGGACAGATATAATTCACCCCTCCACTTT. Amino acid sequence: CASSSRDRYNSPLHF.

The gene calls are TRBV7-6 and TRBJ2-1, with D possibly being TRBD2 (7 bases). The ends were cut back, 5 bases at V and 0 bases at J, with 17 bases in the middle. The germline V gene encodes CDR1 SGHVS and CDR2 FNYEAQ. The CDR3 loop spans 17 amino acids. CDR3 coding DNA: TGTGCCAGCAGCCGGGGGGAAGGGGGACTCTCCTACAATGAGCAGTTCTTC. Translating it yields CASSRGEGGLSYNEQFF.

The rearrangement links TRBV30 to TRBJ1-2, with D tentatively TRBD1 (5 bases). Looked up from germline, CDR1 is GTSNPN and CDR2 is SVGIG (reference sequence). V gave up 8 bases and J gave up 4 bases, with 14 bases separating them. The CDR3 runs 12 residues. CDR3 sequence: CAGGRVVYGYTF. In DNA form, the CDR3 reads TGTGCCGGGGGGAGGGTTGTCTATGGCTACACCTTC.

The chain employs TRBV7-9 and TRBJ1-4, with TRBD1 identical over 7 bases. V dropped 3 bases and J dropped 0; count of bases not matched to a gene: 10. The CDR3 has 18 amino acids. Germline V gene data show CDR1 as SEHNR and CDR2 as FQNEAQ (reference sequence). The CDR3 DNA reads as TGTGCCAGCAGCTTCTTAGACAGGGCCGTTGCAACTAATGAAAAACTGTTTTTT. Translated, it gives CASSFLDRAVATNEKLFF. The variable domain in full, with the rest retrieved from reference TRBV7-9 and TRBJ1-4, is DTGVSQNPRHKITKRGQNVTFRCDPISEHNRLYWYRQTLGQGPEFLTYFQNEAQLEKSRLLSDRFSAERPKGSFSTLEIQRTEQGDSAMYLCASSFLDRAVATNEKLFFGSGTQLSVL.

The chain couples TRBV7-2 to TRBJ2-2; 7 bases match TRBD1. The germline V gene encodes CDR1 SGHTA and CDR2 FQGNSA. V shed 4 bases and J 4 bases; nucleotides not matched to a gene: 0. The CDR3 runs to 13 residues. CDR3 amino acids: CASSYRGTGELFF. CDR3 nucleotides: TGTGCCAGCAGCTACAGGGGCACCGGGGAGCTGTTTTTT.

The chain uses TRBV6-6 and TRBJ2-5; 9 positions agree with TRBD2. The CDR3 consists of 16 residues. V shed 7 bases, J shed 4 bases, and the junction held 13 bases outside the gene matches. Germline V gene data show CDR1 as MNHNY and CDR2 as SVGAGI (reference sequence). CDR3 DNA: TGTGCCAGCACATCCCCCAGCCGCGGGGGGGCAGAGACCCAGTACTTC. Translated: CASTSPSRGGAETQYF.

The chain links TRBV4-3 to TRBJ1-6, with 10 bases identical to TRBD1. Germline V gene data show CDR1 as LGHNA and CDR2 as YSLEER. CDR3 length: 20 residues. The J segment lost 9 bases and the V segment lost 0 bases, leaving 17 bases of the junction unmatched. CDR3 DNA sequence: TGCGCCAGCAGCCAAGAAATCCCGGGACAGGGGACGGGTGTTGGTTCACCCCTCCACTTT. Translation gives CASSQEIPGQGTGVGSPLHF.

The J gene is TRBJ1-4, the V gene TRBV29-1; D is undetermined. Germline V lookup: CDR1 SQVTM, CDR2 ANQGSEA. The CDR3 loop spans 11 amino acids. V lost 7 bases, J lost 6 bases, and 9 bases lay in between. DNA of the CDR3: TGCAGCGGTGGGGAGTATGAAAAACTGTTTTTT. This gives the protein CSGGEYEKLFF.

This chain connects TRBV6-4 to TRBJ2-2; 13 nucleotides align to TRBD2. The V and J ends lost 5 bases and 2 bases, in that order; junction bases with no gene match: 5. The germline gives CDR1 MRHNA, CDR2 SNTAGT. The CDR3 contains 17 residues. CDR3 in DNA: TGTGCCAGCAGTTGGACTAGCGGGGGAGCCAACACCGGGGAGCTGTTTTTT. Its translation is CASSWTSGGANTGELFF.

J is TRBJ2-3 and V is TRBV4-1; D may be TRBD2 (7 bases). Deletions cut 0 bases from V and 1 base from J, with 11 bases between. This CDR3 is 16 amino acids long. Looked up from germline, CDR1 is MGHRA and CDR2 is YSYEKL. DNA for the CDR3: TGCGCCAGCAGCCAAGAGAAGGGGGGGGGCACAGATACGCAGTATTTT. This encodes CASSQEKGGGTDTQYF.

In this sample, this clone turned up a few times. This chain uses TRBV29-1 with TRBJ2-4; D remains unclear. The CDR3 consists of 14 residues. Germline-derived CDR1 and CDR2 are SQVTM and ANQGSEA. Trimming cost V 7 bases and J 0 bases, with 13 bases left between them. The CDR3 region is CSAKRGSAKNIQYF. The CDR3 coding sequence is TGCAGCGCAAAGAGAGGATCAGCCAAAAACATTCAGTACTTC.

V and J are TRBV7-7 and TRBJ2-5; 8 nucleotides match TRBD1. The CDR3 sequence is 14 residues long. Losses at the gene ends were 4 bases for V and 4 bases for J; bases not matched to a gene: 5. Per the germline V gene, CDR1 is SSHAT and CDR2 is FNYEAQ (reference sequence). The DNA for the CDR3 is TGTGCCAGCAGCTCCGACAGGGGTCCAGAGACCCAGTACTTC. Protein product: CASSSDRGPETQYF.

The CDR3 bases are TGTGCCGCGGGGCAGTCGCTTTACTACGAGCAGTACTTC. Translation gives CAAGQSLYYEQYF. The V and J genes are TRBV15 and TRBJ2-7; TRBD2 is a possible D gene (6 bases). The V gene lost 11 bases and the J gene lost 3 bases, with 17 bases spanning the gap. The CDR3 sequence is 13 residues long. From germline, CDR1 is LNHNV and CDR2 YYDKDF (reference sequence).

J is TRBJ2-7 and V is TRBV19; 7 bases fit TRBD2. After removal of 9 bases from V and 0 bases from J, the junction contained 8 bases not matched to a gene. The CDR3 consists of 14 residues. In germline, CDR1 is LNHDA, CDR2 SQIVND (reference sequence). The CDR3 is CAREGRDCSYEQYF. The CDR3 nucleotides are TGTGCCAGAGAGGGGAGGGACTGCTCCTACGAGCAGTACTTC.